This TCR beta chain was profiled in a study of cytomegalovirus exposure and HLA in healthy donors. This CDR3 has 16 residues. V dropped 0 bases and J dropped 0 bases, with 9 bases sitting between them. CDR1 is MNHNS, CDR2 SASEGT, per germline. 60 Vbeta and 13 Jbeta primers were used in PCR. Sequencing used immunoSEQ multiplex PCR; TCRdb keeps in-frame clones, though not all of them. This sample carries some 150,000 clones, about 77% of them seen once, and the ten largest clones take around 1.7%. V usage is TRBV6-1 and J usage is TRBJ1-5, with TRBD1 as a possible D gene (5 bases). Sequenced sample: PBMCs. The sequence derives from a female donor in good health and CMV-seronegative. The chain's CDR3 is CASSEARQYSNQPQHF. CDR3 bases: TGTGCCAGCAGTGAAGCTAGACAGTATAGCAATCAGCCCCAGCATTTT.